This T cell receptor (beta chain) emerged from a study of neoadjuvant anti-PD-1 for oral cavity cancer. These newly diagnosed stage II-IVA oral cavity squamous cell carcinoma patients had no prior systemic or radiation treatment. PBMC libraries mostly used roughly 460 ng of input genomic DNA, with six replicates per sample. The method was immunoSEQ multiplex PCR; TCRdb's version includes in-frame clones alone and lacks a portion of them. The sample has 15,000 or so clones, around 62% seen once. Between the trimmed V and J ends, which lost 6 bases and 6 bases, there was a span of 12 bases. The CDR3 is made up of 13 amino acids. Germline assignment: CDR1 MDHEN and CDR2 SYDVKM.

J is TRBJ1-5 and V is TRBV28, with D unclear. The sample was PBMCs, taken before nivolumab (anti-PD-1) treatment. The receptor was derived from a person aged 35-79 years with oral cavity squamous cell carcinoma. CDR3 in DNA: TGTGCCAGCAGGAACAACTGGCGTCAGCCCCAGCATTTT. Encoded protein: CASRNNWRQPQHF.